Sequencing of this T cell receptor (beta chain) was carried out in a study of blood T cell repertoires in COVID-19 (dated by TCRdb to the early 2020s). Turning to the overall study: Samples from collaborators originated in the United States, Italy and Spain and spanned both the acute and convalescent phases of COVID-19. The prospective study material was composed of cDNA or gDNA derived from T cells, B-cell-depleted T cells, or PBMCs. Where HLA class I and class II types were available, the types were taken from metadata supplied by the sample provider, not from assay-based typing. Nearly every sample came with metadata listing a de-identified subject ID, COVID-19 status, age in years and sex. The samples were drawn from two sources: the first 160 participants of the ongoing ImmuneRACE study, and 1,200 or so subjects contributed by 6 global collaborators. The dataset comprised deeply sampled blood TCRbeta repertoires from subjects exposed to, actively infected with, or recovered from COVID-19. The repertoires were made available in a free public database intended to serve as a resource for research on the immune response to SARS-CoV-2.

Trimming leaves V shorter by 7 bases and J shorter by 6 bases, with the junction holding 9 bases beyond the gene matches. CDR1 SGDLS and CDR2 YYNGEE are derived from the germline V gene. The CDR3 has 16 amino acids, counting the end cysteine and phenylalanine. Only CDR3 DNA remains: 48 bases, in frame from the first base. Participants in the prospective study were aged about 18 to 89 years, lived in under 30 United States geographic areas, and enrolled through a virtual design. To assign participants to cohorts, the prospective study relied on clinical history that participants themselves reported in a screening survey and a study questionnaire. In the prospective study, mobile phlebotomists collected whole blood, serum and a nasopharyngeal or oropharyngeal swab from each participant. Over an approximately 2-month period, participants in the prospective study had the option of providing additional blood draws and questionnaires. Before DNA extraction, blood samples from the prospective study were shipped at room temperature or frozen.

About this clone: Its antigen is still unknown. No clone much larger than this one lies a single base away; base qualities are absent.

TCRbeta CDR3 regions were amplified from genomic DNA by means of the immunoSEQ Assay, a bias-controlled multiplex PCR. For the original study's pipeline: The number of nucleated cells in each sample was estimated by amplification of reference gene primers within the assay. To quantify the absolute abundance of each unique TCRbeta CDR3 rearrangement, sequence reads were collapsed and filtered. For each sample, productive Simpson clonality was calculated as the square root of Simpson's diversity index across productive rearrangements. TCRdb re-hosts the immuneACCESS table, in-frame sequences only. Its copies lack some clones; in the studies checked, an unresolved V gene accounts for under half of them, and the cause for the rest is not known. Clonal size and the V and J genes are those of that table, whereas D and trimming came from the DNA. This sample is represented by about 50,000 clones; 70% to 80% of them were singletons. The biggest ten clones account for roughly 5.8% of the sample.

On the study overall, not on this receptor specifically: Clinical and demographic metadata were provided uncurated, with the amount varying by source and participant.

The chain uses TRBV9 and TRBJ2-3; 15 central nucleotides agree with TRBD2. Sequencing was done on a sample of PBMCs or T cells enriched from blood (not recorded which). This receptor was identified in a woman aged 45-65 years with acute COVID-19. CDR3 protein: CASSPGLAGGLDTQYF. The sequenced DNA is TGTGCCAGCTCACCAGGACTAGCGGGGGGGCTTGATACGCAGTATTTT.